This T cell receptor (beta chain) was sequenced during a study of blood T cell repertoires in COVID-19. Study information: Collection of acute and convalescent COVID-19 samples took place in the United States, Italy and Spain. PBMCs, B-cell-depleted T cells, or T cells were the source of the cDNA or gDNA that made up the material.

In the source study's methods: Amplified reference gene primers provided the basis for estimating nucleated cell counts. Here immunoSEQ multiplex PCR was the method, and the copy in TCRdb shows in-frame clones only, minus some. That table is the source of V, J and clone size, and D and trimming were worked out from the DNA. The top ten hold approximately 10% of the sample, which has around 77,000 clones, around 84% seen once. Trimming cost V 5 bases and J 8 bases; bases outside gene matches: 6. There are 13 residues in the CDR3. Germline V gives CDR1 LGHNA, CDR2 YSLEER. The chain couples TRBV4-3 to TRBJ2-1; 7 bases match TRBD2. This TCR derives from a man aged 65-85 years with active or convalescent COVID-19. The sequenced material came from peripheral blood. The CDR3 DNA reads as TGCGCCAGCAGCTCTCGACTAGCCGATGAGCAGTTCTTC. Its translation is CASSSRLADEQFF.